This is a list of T cell receptor beta chains from one sample in a study of T cells expressing NK-cell markers. TCRdb re-called the 5' RACE reads and gives one entry per CDR3 protein, without DNA. In total, the table holds 150,000 or so distinct CDR3 sequences. Sequencing was performed on blood T cells: a sorted CD56 or NKG2C T cell subset, CD4+ or CD8+ T cells, or bulk PBMC T cells (not recorded which). These receptors all come from a woman aged 50 to 60 in good health. Both conserved end residues are part of each CDR3. Not all rows give a size; the values are once, few, many and, for expanded clones, a class.

TRBJ2-1,TRBV7-9,-,CASSRSAGAADEQFF
TRBJ2-1,TRBV5-1,-,CASSLPRTYEQFF
TRBJ2-1,TRBV4-1,-,CASSARPGQGYNEQFF
TRBJ2-1,TRBV5-1,-,CASTTGTREYNEQFF
TRBJ2-2,TRBV20-1,-,CSARGLAGGSTGELFF
TRBJ1-2,TRBV10-3,-,CAARWGREGDGGYTF
TRBJ2-1,TRBV27,-,CATTKPGGLPNEQFF
TRBJ1-5,TRBV10-2,-,CASSDRVGNQPQHF
TRBJ2-1,TRBV29-1,-,CSVSGTSGFSSYNEQFF
TRBJ1-6,TRBV16,-,CASSQSAGNNSPLHF
TRBJ2-3,TRBV20-1,-,CSASLGPAIRDTQYF
TRBJ2-1,TRBV10-2,-,CASSELLAGYNEQFF
TRBJ2-1,TRBV29-1,-,CSALGGSGTERLF
TRBJ2-2,TRBV7-9,-,CASSSTGVFTGELFF
TRBJ2-7,TRBV27,-,CASSLSGGYYEQYF
TRBJ2-1,TRBV12-3/TRBV12-4,-,CASSHAGLAEYNEQFF
TRBJ1-2,TRBV12-3/TRBV12-4,-,CASSLRGRDGYTF
TRBJ2-1,TRBV20-1,-,CSAWTSGGSYNEQFF
TRBJ2-5,TRBV15,-,CATRTRVGGRRQETQYF
TRBJ2-3,TRBV7-3,-,CASSHLGDGTQYF
TRBJ2-2,TRBV10-3,-,CATGGLANTGELFF
TRBJ2-5,TRBV7-6,-,CASSTQGARETQYF
TRBJ2-1,TRBV5-1,-,CASSPGLAGRSSVEFF
TRBJ2-1,TRBV10-3,-,CAISEPEANNEQFF
TRBJ1-2,TRBV12-3/TRBV12-4,-,CASSASYTGAYGYTF
TRBJ2-1,TRBV15,-,CATSRVPPNPRGNEQFF
TRBJ2-7,TRBV5-4,-,CASSLLLTAGDTYEQYF
TRBJ2-6,TRBV19,-,CASSIAASGANVLTF
TRBJ2-1,TRBV3-1,-,CASSQGTSGSYNEQFF
TRBJ2-5,TRBV27,-,CASWTGLKETQYF
TRBJ2-1,TRBV27,-,CASSYTGGGHYNEQFF
TRBJ2-3,TRBV24-1,-,CATSENRGADTQYF
TRBJ2-2,TRBV5-1,-,CASKTERNTGELFF
TRBJ2-2,TRBV6-4,large,CASSDRGTGELFF
TRBJ2-3,TRBV19,-,CASSIRVAWSDTQYF
TRBJ2-7,TRBV4-1,-,CASSLKADFLYEQYF
TRBJ2-5,TRBV13,-,CASSLEAAETQYF
TRBJ1-2,TRBV7-2,-,CASSSDRFDLANYGYTF
TRBJ2-6,TRBV6-6,-,CASRTGTGDYGVNVLTF
TRBJ1-5,TRBV9,-,CASSTGTVHQPQHF
TRBJ2-5,TRBV13,-,CASSDQETQYF
TRBJ2-1,TRBV9,-,CASSVMTRAGINEQFF
TRBJ1-1,TRBV12-3/TRBV12-4,-,CASSLGGNQAFF
TRBJ2-7,TRBV4-1,-,CASSPGQQSSYEQYF
TRBJ2-1,TRBV19,-,CASSFDPSGYNEQFF
TRBJ2-1,TRBV12-3/TRBV12-4,-,CASTARDSYNEQFF
TRBJ2-1,TRBV4-1,-,CASSSRGGDLHEQFF
TRBJ2-1,TRBV15,-,CATSTPDRAVYNEQFF
TRBJ2-3,TRBV24-1,-,CATSDPTATSTDTQYF